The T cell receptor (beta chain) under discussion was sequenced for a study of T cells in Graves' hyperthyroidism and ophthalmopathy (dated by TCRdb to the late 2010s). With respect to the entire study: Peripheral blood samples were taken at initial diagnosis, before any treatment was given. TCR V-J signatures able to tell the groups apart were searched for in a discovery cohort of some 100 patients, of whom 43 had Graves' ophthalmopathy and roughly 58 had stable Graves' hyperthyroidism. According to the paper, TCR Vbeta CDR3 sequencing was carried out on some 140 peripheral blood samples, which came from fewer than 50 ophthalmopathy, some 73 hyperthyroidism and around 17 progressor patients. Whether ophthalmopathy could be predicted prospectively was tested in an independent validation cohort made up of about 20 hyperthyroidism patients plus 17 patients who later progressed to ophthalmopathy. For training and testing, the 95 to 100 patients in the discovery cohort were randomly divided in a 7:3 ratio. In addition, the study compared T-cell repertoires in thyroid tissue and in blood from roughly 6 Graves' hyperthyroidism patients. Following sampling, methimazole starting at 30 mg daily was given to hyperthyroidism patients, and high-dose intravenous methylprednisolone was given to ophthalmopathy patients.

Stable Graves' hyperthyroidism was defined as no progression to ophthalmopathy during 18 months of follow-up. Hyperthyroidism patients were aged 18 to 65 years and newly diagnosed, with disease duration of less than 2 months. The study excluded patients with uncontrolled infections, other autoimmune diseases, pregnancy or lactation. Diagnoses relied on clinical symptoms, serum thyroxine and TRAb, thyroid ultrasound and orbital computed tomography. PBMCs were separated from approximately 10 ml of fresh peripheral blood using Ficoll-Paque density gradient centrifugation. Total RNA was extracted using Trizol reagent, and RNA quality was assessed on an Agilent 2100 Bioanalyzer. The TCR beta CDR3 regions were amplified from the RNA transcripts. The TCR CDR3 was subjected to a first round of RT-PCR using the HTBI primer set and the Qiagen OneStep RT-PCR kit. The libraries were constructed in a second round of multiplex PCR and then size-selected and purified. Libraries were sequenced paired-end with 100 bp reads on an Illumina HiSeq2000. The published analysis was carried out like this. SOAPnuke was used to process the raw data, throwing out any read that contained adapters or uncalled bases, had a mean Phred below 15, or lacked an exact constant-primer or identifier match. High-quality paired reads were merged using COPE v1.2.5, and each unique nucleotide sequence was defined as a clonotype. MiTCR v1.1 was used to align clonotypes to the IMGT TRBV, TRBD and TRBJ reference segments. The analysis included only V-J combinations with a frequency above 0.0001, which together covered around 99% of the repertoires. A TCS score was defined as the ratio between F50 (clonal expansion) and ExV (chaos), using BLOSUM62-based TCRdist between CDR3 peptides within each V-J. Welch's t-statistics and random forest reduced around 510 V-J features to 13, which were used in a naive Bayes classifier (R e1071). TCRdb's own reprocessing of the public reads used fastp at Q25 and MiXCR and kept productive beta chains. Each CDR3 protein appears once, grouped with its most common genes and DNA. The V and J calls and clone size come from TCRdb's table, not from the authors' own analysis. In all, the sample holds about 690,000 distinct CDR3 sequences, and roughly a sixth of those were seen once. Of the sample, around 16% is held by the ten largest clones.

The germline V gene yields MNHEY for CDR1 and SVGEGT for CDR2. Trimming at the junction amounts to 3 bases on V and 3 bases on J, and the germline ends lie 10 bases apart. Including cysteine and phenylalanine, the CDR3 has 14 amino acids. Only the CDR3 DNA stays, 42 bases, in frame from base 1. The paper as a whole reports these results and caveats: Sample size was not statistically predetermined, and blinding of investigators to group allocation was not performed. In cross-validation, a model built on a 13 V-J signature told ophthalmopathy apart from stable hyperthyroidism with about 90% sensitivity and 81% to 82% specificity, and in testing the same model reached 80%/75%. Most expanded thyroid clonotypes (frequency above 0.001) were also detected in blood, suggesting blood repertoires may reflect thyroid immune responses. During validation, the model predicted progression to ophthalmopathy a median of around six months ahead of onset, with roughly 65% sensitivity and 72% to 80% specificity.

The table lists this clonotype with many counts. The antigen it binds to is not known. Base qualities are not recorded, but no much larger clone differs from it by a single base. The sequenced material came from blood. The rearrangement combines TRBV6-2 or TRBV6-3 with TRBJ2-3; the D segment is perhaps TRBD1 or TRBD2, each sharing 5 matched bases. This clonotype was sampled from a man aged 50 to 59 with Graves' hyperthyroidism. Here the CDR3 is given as CASSYVGETDTQYF. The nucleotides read TGTGCCAGCAGTTATGTGGGGGAAACAGATACGCAGTATTTT.